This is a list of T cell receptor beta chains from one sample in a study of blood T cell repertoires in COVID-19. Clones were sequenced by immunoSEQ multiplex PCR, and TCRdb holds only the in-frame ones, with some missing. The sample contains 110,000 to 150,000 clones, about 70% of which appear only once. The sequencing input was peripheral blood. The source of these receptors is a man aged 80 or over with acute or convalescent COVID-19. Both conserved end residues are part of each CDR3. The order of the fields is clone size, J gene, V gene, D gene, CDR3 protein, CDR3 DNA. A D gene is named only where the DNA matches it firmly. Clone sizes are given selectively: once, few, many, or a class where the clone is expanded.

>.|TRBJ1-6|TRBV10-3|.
CAISERNSPLHF
TGTGCCATCAGTGAGCGGAATTCACCCCTCCACTTT
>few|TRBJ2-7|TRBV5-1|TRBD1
CASSRGQNNEQYF
TGCGCCAGCAGCCGGGGACAGAATAACGAGCAGTACTTC
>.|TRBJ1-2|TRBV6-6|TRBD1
CASTLPPGQQNGYTF
TGTGCCAGCACCTTACCCCCGGGACAGCAGAATGGCTACACCTTC
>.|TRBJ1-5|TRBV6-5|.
CASRPGTQPQHF
TGTGCCAGCAGGCCGGGTACGCAGCCCCAGCATTTT
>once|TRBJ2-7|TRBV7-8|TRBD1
CASSWGQGRGEQYF
TGTGCCAGCAGCTGGGGACAGGGAAGAGGCGAGCAGTACTTC
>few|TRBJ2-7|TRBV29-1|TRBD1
CSVEDPTGSPLVQYF
TGCAGCGTTGAAGATCCGACAGGGTCCCCTTTAGTGCAGTACTTC
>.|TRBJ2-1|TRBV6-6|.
CASTPDSGGLYNEQFF
TGTGCCAGCACCCCAGACTCAGGGGGGCTTTACAATGAGCAGTTCTTC
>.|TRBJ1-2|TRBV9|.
CASSVAPGSAATF
.
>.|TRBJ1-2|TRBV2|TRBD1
CASSPGQLYGYTF
TGTGCCAGCAGTCCGGGACAGCTCTATGGCTACACCTTC
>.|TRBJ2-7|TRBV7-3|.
CASSLITGGYEQYF
TGTGCCAGCAGCTTAATAACCGGGGGCTACGAGCAGTACTTC
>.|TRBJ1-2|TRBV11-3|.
CASSLGADYGYTF
TGTGCCAGCAGCTTAGGGGCAGACTATGGCTACACCTTC
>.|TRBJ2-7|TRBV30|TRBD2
CAWALTPGGEQYF
TGTGCCTGGGCTTTAACCCCGGGAGGCGAGCAGTACTTC
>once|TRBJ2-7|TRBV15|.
CATSRGGASSYEQYF
TGTGCCACCAGCAGGGGTGGAGCTAGCTCCTACGAGCAGTACTTC
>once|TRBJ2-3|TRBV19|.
CASSSRQHTDTQYF
TGTGCCAGTAGTAGCAGACAGCACACAGATACGCAGTATTTT
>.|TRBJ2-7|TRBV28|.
CASNVAGPYEQYF
TGTGCCAGCAACGTGGCAGGGCCCTACGAGCAGTACTTC
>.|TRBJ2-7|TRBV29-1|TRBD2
CSVKTGGRYEQYF
TGCAGCGTTAAGACGGGGGGGAGGTACGAGCAGTACTTC
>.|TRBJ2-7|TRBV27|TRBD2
CATNPGLGGEQYF
TGTGCCACCAATCCGGGACTAGGGGGCGAGCAGTACTTC
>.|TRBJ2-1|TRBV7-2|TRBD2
CASSLYVSGGYEQFF
TGTGCCAGCAGCTTATATGTTAGCGGGGGATATGAGCAGTTCTTC
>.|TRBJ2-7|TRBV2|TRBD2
CASTRGGSYEQYF
TGTGCCAGCACCCGGGGGGGGTCCTACGAGCAGTACTTC